These 30 T cell receptor beta chains share one sample of origin, sequenced in a study. TCRdb re-derived calls from the RT-PCR reads in MiXCR, one entry per CDR3 protein. The sample contains fewer than 800,000 distinct CDR3 sequences, approximately 14% of which appear only once. Input material: memory CD4+ T cells from blood. These receptors all stem from a female donor in good health, serving as a healthy control.

In its sample, this clonotype was seen a few times. The J gene is TRBJ2-3, the V gene TRBV20-1; 13 bases agree with TRBD2. V dropped 5 bases and J dropped 4; count of bases not matched to a gene: 6. This CDR3 is 15 amino acids long. Germline CDR1 reads DFQATT; CDR2 reads SNEGSKA (reference sequence). CDR3 nucleotides: TGCAGTGCTCAACTAGCGGGAGGGCCCTCAGATACGCAGTATTTT. It translates to CSAQLAGGPSDTQYF.

The CDR3 bases are TGTGCCACCAGCAGAGATAGGGCAGGGCCACAGCCCCAGCATTTT. It specifies CATSRDRAGPQPQHF. This chain joins TRBV15 and TRBJ1-5, with D perhaps matching TRBD1 (5 bases). Germline V CDR1 and CDR2: LNHNV, YYDKDF (reference sequence). Between the trimmed V and J ends, which lost 0 bases and 7 bases, there was a span of 13 bases. The CDR3 has 15 amino acids.

Ten or more counts support this clonotype. The V call is TRBV10-3, the J call TRBJ2-7; perhaps TRBD2 as D (6 bases). The CDR3 is 12 amino acids. CDR1 is ENHRY, CDR2 SYGVKD, per germline. V lost 8 bases and J 2 bases, leaving 10 bases between the germline ends. The CDR3 is CAISIAAYEQYF. As DNA, the CDR3 is TGTGCCATCTCGATAGCGGCCTACGAGCAGTACTTC.

This clonotype was detected many times. The chain uses TRBV6-5 and TRBJ2-3; 11 nucleotides align to TRBD2. The CDR3 sequence is 16 residues long. J was trimmed by 2 bases and V by 6 bases; bases with no gene match: 7. Germline lookup yields CDR1 MNHEY and CDR2 SVGAGI. As DNA, the CDR3 is TGTGCCAGCAGACCGGGACTAGCGGCGTTCACAGATACGCAGTATTTT. Its translation is CASRPGLAAFTDTQYF.

This clonotype came up many times. J is TRBJ2-3 and V is TRBV20-1, with 10 nucleotides matching TRBD2. The CDR3 loop spans 15 amino acids. The V gene end was trimmed by 6 bases and the J gene end by 3 bases; junction bases not matched to a gene: 9. Germline V CDR1 and CDR2: DFQATT, SNEGSKA (reference sequence). The CDR3 DNA is TGCAGTGCCCCCCCAGCGGGAGGGCCAACAGATACGCAGTATTTT. As protein: CSAPPAGGPTDTQYF.

This clonotype has only one observation. The gene calls are TRBV18 and TRBJ1-6; TRBD1 matches 7 bases. Trimming at V came to 4 bases and at J to 10 bases, leaving 4 bases not matched to a gene. CDR3 length: 13 residues. Germline lookup yields CDR1 KGHSH and CDR2 LQKENI. CDR3 in amino acids: CASSLHRGSPLHF. The CDR3 bases are TGTGCCAGCTCACTACACAGGGGCTCACCCCTCCACTTT.

Regarding this clonotype: A much bigger clone sits one base away, suggesting this may be a read error. V is TRBV6-5 and J is TRBJ1-5; D ambiguous. Germline lookup yields CDR1 MNHEY and CDR2 SVGAGI. This CDR3 comprises 13 residues. The CDR3 spells CASSQNSNQPHHF. The CDR3, as DNA: TGTGCCAGCAGTCAGAATAGCAATCAGCCCCATCATTTT.

The rearrangement joins TRBV20-1 to TRBJ1-5; unclear D gene. CDR3 length: 12 amino acids. The V end was cut by 6 bases, the J end by 4 bases, with 10 bases between. CDR1 DFQATT and CDR2 SNEGSKA come from the germline V gene (reference sequence). The CDR3 DNA sequence: TGCAGTGCCCTAGAGGGAAATCAGCCCCAGCATTTT. This translates into CSALEGNQPQHF.

This clonotype was counted only a few times. The V call is TRBV27, the J call TRBJ2-1, with 9 bases fitting TRBD2. J was trimmed by 4 bases and V by 5 bases; bases with no gene match: 12. Per germline, CDR1 MNHEY and CDR2 SMNVEV (reference sequence). The CDR3 is 17 residues long. CDR3 bases: TGTGCCAGCAGTCGGTCCTTAGCGGGAGTTTGGTACAATGAGCAGTTCTTC. This codes for CASSRSLAGVWYNEQFF.

This clonotype was detected ten times or more. The chain has TRBV7-3 and TRBJ1-2; D might be TRBD1 (6 bases). This CDR3 spans 16 amino acids. V was pared by 5 bases and J by 3 bases, with 19 bases between. Germline CDR1 SGHTA, CDR2 FQGTGA. The CDR3 nucleotides are TGTGCCAGCAGCCCGGGTGGGTCACAGGGACACTATGGCTACACCTTC. It encodes CASSPGGSQGHYGYTF.

This clonotype was observed at least ten times. The gene calls are TRBV6-5 and TRBJ2-4; maybe TRBD2 (6 bases). CDR1 MNHEY and CDR2 SVGAGI come from the germline V gene. This CDR3 contains 13 residues. Trimming left V 4 bases short and J 5 bases short, with 9 bases between. The CDR3 DNA follows: TGTGCCAGCAGTTCCCCGGGAGAAAACATTCAGTACTTC. The encoded protein is CASSSPGENIQYF.

The sample holds a few counts of this clonotype. This chain links TRBV27 with TRBJ2-2; 8 nucleotides agree with TRBD1. The V segment lost 8 bases and the J segment 5 bases; nucleotides outside the gene matches: 4. CDR3 length: 13 residues. Germline V gene data show CDR1 as MNHEY and CDR2 as SMNVEV (reference sequence). The CDR3 bases are TGTGCCAGCGCAGGGGGCCGGACCGGGGAGCTGTTTTTT. Amino acid sequence: CASAGGRTGELFF.

This clonotype was picked up many times. V is TRBV29-1 and J is TRBJ2-5; TRBD1 might be the D (6 bases). CDR1 and CDR2 from the germline V gene are SQVTM and ANQGSEA. This CDR3 is 12 amino acids long. V was clipped by 5 bases and J by 5 bases, with 12 bases between them. CDR3 region: CSVLTGMETQYF. The DNA of the CDR3 is TGCAGCGTTCTAACAGGGATGGAGACCCAGTACTTC.

This clonotype occurred many times. The DNA for the CDR3 is TGCGCCAGCAGCTTGTTAGCGGGAGGTAAAAACATTCAGTACTTC. This gives the protein CASSLLAGGKNIQYF. V is TRBV5-1 and J is TRBJ2-4; TRBD2 matches 10 bases. This CDR3 region has 15 residues. CDR1 and CDR2 from the germline V gene are SGHRS and YFSETQ. J was trimmed by 4 bases and V by 1 base; bases with no gene match: 2.

This clonotype occurred a few times. The chain is built from TRBV5-5 and TRBJ2-5; the D is unclear. The CDR3 totals 16 residues. The germline CDR1 and CDR2 sequences are SGHKS and YYEKEE (reference sequence). V gave up 0 bases and J gave up 5 bases, with 17 bases separating them. The CDR3 DNA reads TGTGCCAGCAGCTTGGAAGGGCCTTCGGTCGTGGAGACCCAGTACTTC. Translated, it gives CASSLEGPSVVETQYF.

This clonotype was seen at least ten times. The V gene is TRBV12-3 or TRBV12-4, the J gene TRBJ1-2, with 7 bases lining up with TRBD1. This CDR3 spans 13 amino acids. The junction had 4 bases not matched to a gene; V was cut back by 6 bases and J by 3 bases. The CDR3 sequence: CASSQQGYYGYTF. In DNA form, the CDR3 reads TGTGCCAGCAGCCAACAGGGGTACTATGGCTACACCTTC.

A word on this clonotype: Being one base from a much bigger clone, this may be a read error. Because the CDR3 is missing its conserved closing phenylalanine or tryptophan, this is likely a read error. The genes are TRBV15 and TRBJ2-3; D ambiguous. Germline V gene data show CDR1 as LNHNV and CDR2 as YYDKDF (reference sequence). The CDR3 spans 18 residues. V lost 0 bases, J lost 6 bases, and 22 bases lay in between. In nucleotides, the CDR3 is TGTGCCACCAGCAGAGACGGCTTAGGGCCCGGTGAGGTGGATACGCAGTATTAT. This sequence encodes CATSRDGLGPGEVDTQYY.

This clonotype was counted ten times or more. The rearrangement uses TRBV9 and TRBJ2-1; 12 bases map to TRBD2. The CDR3 covers 15 residues. Germline CDR1 SGDLS, CDR2 YYNGEE. The junction had 4 bases not matched to a gene; V was cut back by 3 bases and J by 6 bases. CDR3 DNA: TGTGCCAGCAGCGCTCTAGCGGGAGGGGGCAATGAGCAGTTCTTC. This sequence encodes CASSALAGGGNEQFF.

This clonotype was counted many times. J is TRBJ1-1 and V is TRBV29-1, with D perhaps TRBD1 (6 bases). The CDR3 loop spans 12 amino acids. Germline CDR1 is SQVTM and CDR2 is ANQGSEA. V was pared by 7 bases and J by 3 bases, with 12 bases between. The chain's CDR3 is CSAGGGHTEAFF. DNA for the CDR3: TGCAGCGCCGGGGGGGGGCACACTGAAGCTTTCTTT.

The chain has TRBV6-6 and TRBJ2-3; the D call may be TRBD1 or TRBD2 (5 bases each). Trimming removed 2 bases from V and 5 bases from J, with 17 bases in between. Per germline, CDR1 MNHNY and CDR2 SVGAGI (reference sequence). The CDR3 runs 16 residues. The CDR3 sequence is CASSYPTGTPGDTQYF. CDR3 bases: TGTGCCAGCAGTTACCCGACCGGGACCCCCGGAGATACGCAGTATTTT.

The genes are TRBV20-1 and TRBJ2-3; possibly TRBD1 or TRBD2 for D (5 bases each). V lost 4 bases and J lost 3, with 23 bases in between. The CDR3 sequence is 17 residues long. Per germline, CDR1 DFQATT and CDR2 SNEGSKA (reference sequence). The chain's CDR3 is CSATSRNDRGATDTQYF. CDR3 DNA: TGCAGTGCTACTTCTCGGAACGACCGAGGGGCGACAGATACGCAGTATTTT.

This clonotype was observed many times. This sequence joins TRBV10-3 and TRBJ2-7; D may be TRBD2 (6 bases). This CDR3 has 15 residues. Germline V gives CDR1 ENHRY, CDR2 SYGVKD. V gave up 4 bases and J gave up 2 bases, with 15 bases separating them. Here the CDR3 reads CAISGVSGGTYEQYF. CDR3 DNA: TGTGCCATCAGTGGAGTTAGCGGCGGGACCTACGAGCAGTACTTC.

This chain connects TRBV6-1 to TRBJ2-5, with 7 bases aligning to TRBD1. The V and J ends lost 8 bases and 9 bases, in that order; junction bases with no gene match: 9. Germline V gene sequence: CDR1 MNHNS, CDR2 SASEGT. CDR3 length: 12 amino acids. The CDR3 nucleotides read TGTGCCAGCCACCAGACAGGGTCGCCCCAGTACTTC. Translated: CASHQTGSPQYF.

This clonotype appeared many times. The chain has TRBV7-2 and TRBJ2-7; D perhaps matches TRBD2 (6 bases). This CDR3 is 13 amino acids long. Trimming left V 5 bases short and J 2 bases short, with 10 bases between. Germline V lookup: CDR1 SGHTA, CDR2 FQGNSA. The DNA for the CDR3 is TGTGCCAGCAGCCCGGGGGTTGCCTACGAGCAGTACTTC. It yields the protein CASSPGVAYEQYF.

The chain joins TRBV19 to TRBJ2-3; no clear D gene. Deletions cut 7 bases from V and 4 bases from J, with 15 bases between. The germline V gene has CDR1 LNHDA and CDR2 SQIVND (reference sequence). The CDR3 has 14 amino acids. The CDR3 nucleotides are TGTGCCAGTACCCGAGGCCCCTCGGCAGATACGCAGTATTTT. This codes for CASTRGPSADTQYF.

This clonotype was seen many times. This chain connects TRBV7-2 to TRBJ1-6; possible D gene TRBD1, 5 bases. The V end was cut by 5 bases, the J end by 6 bases, with 14 bases between. CDR3 length: 15 residues. Germline V gene sequence: CDR1 SGHTA, CDR2 FQGNSA. The CDR3 region has the DNA TGTGCCAGCAGCCCCTCGGGACGGCCTAATTCACCCCTCCACTTT. Its translation is CASSPSGRPNSPLHF.

This clonotype was observed many times. V gene TRBV5-1 combines with J gene TRBJ1-3; 8 bases map to TRBD1. Germline V gene lookup returns CDR1 SGHRS and CDR2 YFSETQ. CDR3 length equals 16 residues. V gave up 5 bases and J gave up 3 bases; unmatched junction bases: 10. The CDR3 bases are TGCGCCAGCAGTTCCGGGACAGGTTCATTTGGAAACACCATATATTTT. It specifies CASSSGTGSFGNTIYF.

This clonotype was picked up many times. J is TRBJ2-1 and V is TRBV9; no firm D call. V lost 3 bases and J 3 bases, leaving 13 bases between the germline ends. In germline, CDR1 is SGDLS, CDR2 YYNGEE. This CDR3 is built from 15 residues. CDR3 sequence (DNA): TGTGCCAGCAGCGCGGACGGCTCGATCTACAATGAGCAGTTCTTC. Protein sequence: CASSADGSIYNEQFF.

This clonotype was found a few times. The rearrangement uses TRBV7-9 and TRBJ1-2, with a tentative D call TRBD1 (5 bases). Trimming pared 1 base from V and 6 bases from J, leaving 18 bases between. CDR1 and CDR2 (germline): SEHNR, FQNEAQ (reference sequence). This CDR3 spans 16 amino acids. DNA for the CDR3: TGTGCCAGCAGCTTAGACCTATCGGGGGGATCAAATGGCTACACCTTC. It yields the protein CASSLDLSGGSNGYTF.

This clonotype was seen a handful of times. The chain couples TRBV4-1 to TRBJ2-7, with D perhaps TRBD2 (5 bases). The CDR3 runs 18 residues. Trimming removed 0 bases from V and 7 bases from J, with 25 bases in between. The germline V gene has CDR1 MGHRA and CDR2 YSYEKL. CDR3 residues: CASSQEASRASPLVEQYF. CDR3 DNA: TGCGCCAGCAGCCAAGAGGCCTCGAGGGCGTCCCCTCTCGTAGAGCAGTACTTC.